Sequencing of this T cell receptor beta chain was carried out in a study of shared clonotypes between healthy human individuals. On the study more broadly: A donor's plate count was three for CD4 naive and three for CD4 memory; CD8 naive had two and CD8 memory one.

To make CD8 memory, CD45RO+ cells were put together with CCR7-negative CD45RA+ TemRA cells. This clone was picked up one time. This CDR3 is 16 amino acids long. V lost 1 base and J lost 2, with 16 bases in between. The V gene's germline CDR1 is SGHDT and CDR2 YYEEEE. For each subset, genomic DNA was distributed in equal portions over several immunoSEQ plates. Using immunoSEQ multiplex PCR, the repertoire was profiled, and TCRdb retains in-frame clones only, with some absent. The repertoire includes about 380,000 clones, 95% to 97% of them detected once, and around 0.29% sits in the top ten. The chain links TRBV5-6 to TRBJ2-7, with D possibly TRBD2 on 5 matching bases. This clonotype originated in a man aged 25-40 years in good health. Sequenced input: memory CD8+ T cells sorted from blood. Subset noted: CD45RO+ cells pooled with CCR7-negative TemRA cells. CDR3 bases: TGTGCCAGCAGCTTGTTGGGAGCTAGTGCAACCTACGAGCAGTACTTC. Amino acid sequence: CASSLLGASATYEQYF.